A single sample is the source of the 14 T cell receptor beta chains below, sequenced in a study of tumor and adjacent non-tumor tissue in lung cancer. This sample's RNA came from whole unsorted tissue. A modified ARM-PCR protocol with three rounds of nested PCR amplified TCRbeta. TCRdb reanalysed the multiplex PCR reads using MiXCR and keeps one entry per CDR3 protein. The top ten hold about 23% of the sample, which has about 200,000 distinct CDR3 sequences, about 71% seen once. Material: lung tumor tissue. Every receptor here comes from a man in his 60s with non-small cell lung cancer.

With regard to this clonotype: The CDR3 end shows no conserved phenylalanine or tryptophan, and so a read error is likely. DNA for the CDR3: TGCAGTGATAGCACAGGGGAGAGCAATCAGCCCCAGCATTCT. Protein product: CSDSTGESNQPQHS. This chain connects TRBV20-1 to TRBJ1-5, with 7 bases that match TRBD1. This CDR3 spans 14 amino acids. Germline lookup yields CDR1 DFQATT and CDR2 SNEGSKA (reference sequence). V was pared by 7 bases and J by 1 base, with 7 bases of the junction left unmatched.

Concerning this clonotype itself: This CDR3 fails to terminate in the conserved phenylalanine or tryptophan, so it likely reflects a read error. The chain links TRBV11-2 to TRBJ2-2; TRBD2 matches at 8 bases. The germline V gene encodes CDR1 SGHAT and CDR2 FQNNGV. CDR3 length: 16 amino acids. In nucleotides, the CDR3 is TGTGCCAGCAGCTTAGCGGGGGGGATGGACACCGGCGAGCTGTTTTAT. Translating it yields CASSLAGGMDTGELFY.

The CDR3 DNA reads as TGTGCCAGCAGCGTGACAGGGAAGGAGCCCCAGTACTTC. Residues: CASSVTGKEPQYF. This chain links TRBV7-2 with TRBJ2-5; 7 bases map to TRBD1. Germline-derived CDR1 and CDR2 are SGHTA and FQGNSA. Trimming removed 5 bases from V and 9 bases from J; junction bases left unmatched: 9. The CDR3 extends over 13 amino acids.

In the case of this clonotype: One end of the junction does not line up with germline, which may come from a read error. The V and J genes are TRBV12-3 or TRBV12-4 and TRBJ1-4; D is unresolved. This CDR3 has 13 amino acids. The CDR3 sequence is CTSSLDPSEKLFF. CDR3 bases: TGTACCAGCAGCCTGGACCCATCTGAAAAACTGTTTTTT.

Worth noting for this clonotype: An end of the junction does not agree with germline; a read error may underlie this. CDR3 amino acids: CSAMNALPFRNEQFF. The CDR3 nucleotides read TGCAGTGCTATGAACGCACTTCCTTTTCGCAATGAACAGTTCTTC. V is TRBV20-1 and J is TRBJ2-1; D is undetermined. This CDR3 has 15 amino acids. CDR1 DFQATT and CDR2 SNEGSKA come from the germline V gene (reference sequence).

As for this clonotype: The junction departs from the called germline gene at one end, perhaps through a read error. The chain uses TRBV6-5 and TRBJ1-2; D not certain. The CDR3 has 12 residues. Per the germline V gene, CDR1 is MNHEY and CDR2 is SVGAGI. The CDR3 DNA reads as TGTGTCAGCAGTCCAGACTGGTATGGCTACACTTTC. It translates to CVSSPDWYGYTF.

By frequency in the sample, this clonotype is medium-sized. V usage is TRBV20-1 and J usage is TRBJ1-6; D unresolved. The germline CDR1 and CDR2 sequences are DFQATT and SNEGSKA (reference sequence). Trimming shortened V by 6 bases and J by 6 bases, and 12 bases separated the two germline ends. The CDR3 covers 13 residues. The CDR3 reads CSALPGPNSPLHF. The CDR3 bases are TGCAGTGCCCTGCCGGGCCCTAATTCACCCCTCCACTTT.

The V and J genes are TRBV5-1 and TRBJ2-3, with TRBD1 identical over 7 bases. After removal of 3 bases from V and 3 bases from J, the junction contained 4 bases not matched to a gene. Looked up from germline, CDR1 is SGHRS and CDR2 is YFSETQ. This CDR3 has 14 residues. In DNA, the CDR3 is TGCGCCAGCAGCTCTACAGGGGTGACAGATACGCAGTATTTT. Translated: CASSSTGVTDTQYF.

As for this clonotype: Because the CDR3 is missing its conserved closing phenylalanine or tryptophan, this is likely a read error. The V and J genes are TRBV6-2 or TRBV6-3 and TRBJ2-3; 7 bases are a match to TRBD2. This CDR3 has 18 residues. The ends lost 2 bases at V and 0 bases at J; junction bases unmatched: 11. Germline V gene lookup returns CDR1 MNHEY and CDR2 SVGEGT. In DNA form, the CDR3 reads TGTGCCAGCAGTTACGAGGCGGGAGTCCCGCCTAGCACAGATACGCAGTATCTT. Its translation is CASSYEAGVPPSTDTQYL.

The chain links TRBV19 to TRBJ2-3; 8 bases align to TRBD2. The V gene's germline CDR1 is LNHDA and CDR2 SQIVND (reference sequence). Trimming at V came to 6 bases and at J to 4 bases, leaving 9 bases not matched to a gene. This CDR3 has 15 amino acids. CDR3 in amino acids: CASSPFGRAADTQYF. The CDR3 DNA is TGTGCCAGTAGCCCGTTCGGGAGGGCAGCAGATACGCAGTATTTT. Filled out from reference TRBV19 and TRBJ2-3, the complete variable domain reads DGGITQSPKYLFRKEGQNVTLSCEQNLNHDAMYWYRQDPGQGLRLIYYSQIVNDFQKGDIAEGYSVSREKKESFPLTVTSAQKNPTAFYLCASSPFGRAADTQYFGPGTRLTVL.

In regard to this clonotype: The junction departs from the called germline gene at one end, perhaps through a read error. The CDR3 sequence: CASSMSGERFF. The CDR3 DNA is TGTGCCAGCAGCATGTCGGGGGAGCGGTTTTTT. The rearrangement links TRBV6-1 to TRBJ2-2; a possible D gene is TRBD2 (6 bases). The CDR3 is 11 amino acids. The germline V gene encodes CDR1 MNHNS and CDR2 SASEGT.

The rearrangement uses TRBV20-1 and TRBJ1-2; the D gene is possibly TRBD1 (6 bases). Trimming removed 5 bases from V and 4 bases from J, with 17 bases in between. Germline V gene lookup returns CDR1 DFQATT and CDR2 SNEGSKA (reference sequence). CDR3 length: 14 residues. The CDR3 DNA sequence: TGCAGTGCTGCTGTAGGGGGGCGGTTCTATGGCTACACCTTC. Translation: CSAAVGGRFYGYTF.

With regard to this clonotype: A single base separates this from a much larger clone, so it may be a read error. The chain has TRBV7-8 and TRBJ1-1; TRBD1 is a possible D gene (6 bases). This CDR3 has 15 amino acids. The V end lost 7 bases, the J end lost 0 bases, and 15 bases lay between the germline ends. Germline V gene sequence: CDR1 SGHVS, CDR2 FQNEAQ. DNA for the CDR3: TGTGCCAGCAACGTAATACAGGGCATGAACACTGAAGCTTTCTTT. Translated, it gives CASNVIQGMNTEAFF. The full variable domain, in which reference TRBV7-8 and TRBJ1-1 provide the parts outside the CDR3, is GAGVSQSPRYKVAKRGQDVALRCDPISGHVSLFWYQQALGQGPEFLTYFQNEAQLDKSGLPSDRFFAERPEGSVSTLKIQRTQQEDSAVYLCASNVIQGMNTEAFFGQGTRLTVV.

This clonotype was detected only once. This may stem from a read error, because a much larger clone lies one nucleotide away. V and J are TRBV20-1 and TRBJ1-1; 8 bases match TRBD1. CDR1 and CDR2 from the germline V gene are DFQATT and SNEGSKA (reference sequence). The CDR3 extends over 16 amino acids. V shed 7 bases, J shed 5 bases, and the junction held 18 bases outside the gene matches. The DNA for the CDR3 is TGCAGTGTCAGAGGTAGCGCAGGGGGCCCCTGGACTGAAGCTTTCTTT. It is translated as CSVRGSAGGPWTEAFF.